This T cell receptor (beta chain) derives from a study of blood T cell repertoires in COVID-19. Study overall: Some COVID-19 samples were acute and others convalescent; all came from the United States, Italy and Spain. T cells, B-cell-depleted T cells, or PBMCs supplied cDNA or gDNA.

Produced via immunoSEQ multiplex PCR; TCRdb's table is partial and in-frame only. The table records fewer than 250,000 clones, around 89% of them present only once. Recruitment covered about 26 US areas and drew participants whose ages spanned roughly 18 to 95 years. Participants' reported clinical history set cohort assignment. The CDR3 totals 14 residues. CDR1 is SGHRS and CDR2 is YFSETQ in the germline V gene. V was clipped by 3 bases and J by 3 bases, with 12 bases between them. The clonotype was recovered from a man aged 50 to 60 who had been exposed to COVID-19. The chain has TRBV5-1 and TRBJ1-1; a weak D match, TRBD1 (5 bases). The sample was PBMCs or T cells enriched from blood (not recorded which). The CDR3 spells CASSSDGTYTEAFF. The CDR3 DNA reads TGCGCCAGCAGCTCAGACGGGACTTACACTGAAGCTTTCTTT.